What follows are 9 T cell receptor beta chains derived from one specimen sequenced in a study of lymphopenia after photon versus proton radiotherapy. Profiled with immunoSEQ multiplex PCR; TCRdb holds only in-frame clones, not every one. The repertoire has 150,000 to 200,000 clones, roughly nine tenths of them found once; the top ten carry around 5%. This sample comprised peripheral blood, obtained from a patient treated with photon-based radiotherapy. The receptor source for this set is a man aged 50 to 60 with gastric cancer.

The chain recombines TRBV28 with TRBJ1-2; D possibly corresponds to TRBD1 (6 bases). With 5 bases removed from V and 1 base from J, the gap between germline ends came to 11 bases. The CDR3 length is 14 residues. Germline V gene data show CDR1 as MDHEN and CDR2 as SYDVKM. The chain's CDR3 is CASSLGQLNYGYTF. The DNA of the CDR3 is TGTGCCAGCAGTCTAGGACAGCTTAACTATGGCTACACCTTC.

V gene TRBV27 combines with J gene TRBJ1-4; TRBD1 might be the D (5 bases). The V end was cut by 1 base, the J end by 2 bases, with 8 bases between. The CDR3 runs to 15 residues. Germline assignment: CDR1 MNHEY and CDR2 SMNVEV (reference sequence). CDR3 nucleotides: TGTGCCAGCAGTTTATGGGCAGGGACTAATGAAAAACTGTTTTTT. Translation gives CASSLWAGTNEKLFF.

This chain uses TRBV7-3 with TRBJ2-1; 8 nucleotides match TRBD2. Germline V gene sequence: CDR1 SGHTA, CDR2 FQGTGA. Trimming took 2 bases from V and 2 from J; bases not matched to a gene: 5. This CDR3 spans 16 amino acids. In nucleotides, the CDR3 is TGTGCCAGCAGCTTAGTCGGGAGGGCCCCCTACAATGAGCAGTTCTTC. Protein product: CASSLVGRAPYNEQFF.

The gene calls are TRBV9 and TRBJ1-1; D is ambiguous. The CDR3 has 12 residues. V dropped 7 bases and J dropped 3 bases, with 10 bases sitting between them. CDR1 is SGDLS, CDR2 YYNGEE, per germline. The CDR3 loop is CASGSGYTEAFF. The CDR3 DNA sequence: TGTGCCAGCGGTTCGGGCTACACTGAAGCTTTCTTT.

This clone was seen a handful of times. Other nucleotide sequences from this sample produce the same CDR3. J is TRBJ1-2 and V is TRBV5-1; D is undetermined. The germline CDR1 and CDR2 sequences are SGHRS and YFSETQ. Trimming cost V 0 bases and J 2 bases, with 5 bases left between them. This CDR3 is 13 amino acids long. The CDR3 spells CASSLEPNYGYTF. The CDR3 DNA follows: TGCGCCAGCAGCTTGGAACCCAACTATGGCTACACCTTC.

The genes are TRBV5-1 and TRBJ2-7; 7 bases match TRBD2. The J segment lost 4 bases and the V segment lost 3 bases, leaving 4 bases of the junction unmatched. This CDR3 has 13 amino acids. The germline gives CDR1 SGHRS, CDR2 YFSETQ. The CDR3 sequence is CASSWGGGYEQYF. The CDR3, as DNA: TGCGCCAGCAGCTGGGGCGGGGGTTACGAGCAGTACTTC.

The V and J genes are TRBV2 and TRBJ1-5, with 7 bases aligning to TRBD1. CDR3 size: 15 residues. Looked up from germline, CDR1 is SNHLY and CDR2 is FYNNEI. J gave up 0 bases and V 6 bases, and 5 bases lay outside the gene matches. This CDR3 is CASRGDRVSNQPQHF. In DNA form, the CDR3 reads TGTGCCAGCAGGGGCGACAGGGTTAGCAATCAGCCCCAGCATTTT.

The chain employs TRBV18 and TRBJ2-4, with D perhaps TRBD2 (6 bases). CDR3 length: 16 amino acids. Per the germline V gene, CDR1 is KGHSH and CDR2 is LQKENI. V lost 3 bases and J lost 3, with 15 bases in between. The CDR3 sequence is CASSPTILGGKNIQYF. In DNA form, the CDR3 reads TGTGCCAGCTCACCTACTATTCTGGGAGGCAAAAACATTCAGTACTTC.

The V gene is TRBV29-1, the J gene TRBJ2-7; 12 bases match TRBD2. Germline values: CDR1 SQVTM, CDR2 ANQGSEA. The CDR3 is 14 amino acids. V trimming: 6 bases; J trimming: 6 bases; junction bases outside the gene matches: 9. The DNA of the CDR3 is TGCAGCGTCGCCCTTCGACTAGCGGGAGTCGAGCAGTACTTC. Translated: CSVALRLAGVEQYF.